This entry lists 12 T cell receptor beta chains sequenced from one sample in a study of T cells after yellow fever vaccination. In TCRdb, the 5' RACE reads were re-called with MiXCR into one record per CDR3 protein. The sample shows some 560,000 distinct CDR3 sequences, approximately 21% of them seen only once. Sample: PBMCs, taken 15 days after the yellow fever booster vaccination. Every receptor here comes from a man aged 25 to 40 who received the YFV17D yellow fever vaccine.

This clonotype was seen a few times. V gene TRBV2 combines with J gene TRBJ2-4, with D possibly matching TRBD2 (6 bases). V dropped 7 bases and J dropped 5 bases, with 15 bases sitting between them. Germline V gives CDR1 SNHLY, CDR2 FYNNEI. The CDR3 sequence is 14 residues long. The CDR3 nucleotides read TGTGCCAGCAACCAGCGGGCGGGCCAAAACATTCAGTACTTC. Its translation: CASNQRAGQNIQYF.

J is TRBJ2-5 and V is TRBV20-1; no clear D gene. Germline V lookup: CDR1 DFQATT, CDR2 SNEGSKA (reference sequence). V was cut by 4 bases and J by 5 bases, with 14 bases left in between. The CDR3 contains 13 residues. CDR3 loop: CSATRSAAETQYF. Written as DNA, the CDR3 is TGCAGTGCTACCAGGAGCGCGGCGGAGACCCAGTACTTC.

The J gene is TRBJ2-1, the V gene TRBV6-2 or TRBV6-3, with 7 positions matching TRBD2. CDR3 size: 17 residues. In germline, CDR1 is MNHEY, CDR2 SVGEGT. The CDR3 DNA reads TGTGCAGCGCGCGGGAGAATGGGTGAGCCCTCCTACAATGAGCAGTTCTTC. It encodes CAARGRMGEPSYNEQFF.

The chain links TRBV5-1 to TRBJ2-7; unclear D gene. The CDR3 loop spans 13 amino acids. The germline gives CDR1 SGHRS, CDR2 YFSETQ. V lost 0 bases and J lost 7, with 11 bases in between. CDR3 sequence (DNA): TGCGCCAGCAGCTTGGGGCCGGGTTTAGAGCAGTACTTC. Its translation is CASSLGPGLEQYF.

The CDR3 DNA sequence: TGTGCCAGCAGTTTATTGGCTATATTCTCCTACAATGAGCAGTTCTTC. Protein sequence: CASSLLAIFSYNEQFF. This sequence joins TRBV27 and TRBJ2-1; D is undetermined. V dropped 1 base and J dropped 0 bases, with 10 bases sitting between them. Per the germline V gene, CDR1 is MNHEY and CDR2 is SMNVEV (reference sequence). The CDR3 loop spans 16 amino acids.

In this sample, this clonotype turned up a few times. The V and J genes are TRBV6-2 or TRBV6-3 and TRBJ2-3; 7 bases match TRBD2. The CDR3 loop spans 12 amino acids. Germline values: CDR1 MNHEY, CDR2 SVGEGT. Germline trimming cut 5 bases from V and 6 bases from J; bases unmatched to any gene: 2. Here the CDR3 reads CASSGLVDTQYF. CDR3 nucleotide sequence: TGTGCCAGCAGTGGACTAGTGGATACGCAGTATTTT.

This clonotype showed up just a few times. The chain employs TRBV5-1 and TRBJ1-5; D is unresolved. The length of the CDR3 is 15 residues. CDR1 SGHRS and CDR2 YFSETQ come from the germline V gene. Deletions cut 0 bases from V and 0 bases from J, with 7 bases between. CDR3 sequence reads: CASSLAGVSNQPQHF. In DNA form, the CDR3 reads TGCGCCAGCAGCTTGGCGGGCGTTAGCAATCAGCCCCAGCATTTT.

Only a few counts were recorded for this clonotype. This chain connects TRBV12-3 or TRBV12-4 to TRBJ2-1; TRBD2 aligns across 9 bases. This CDR3 has 16 residues. The V segment lost 6 bases and the J segment 5 bases; nucleotides outside the gene matches: 11. DNA for the CDR3: TGTGCCAGCAGGATGAGTAGCGGGAGTCGCCACAATGAGCAGTTCTTC. As protein: CASRMSSGSRHNEQFF.

This chain links TRBV12-3 or TRBV12-4 with TRBJ2-1, with 9 bases identical to TRBD2. The CDR3 is 15 amino acids. The trim removed 3 bases at V and 3 bases at J, leaving 3 bases unmatched. The CDR3 DNA reads TGTGCCAGCAGTTTTCGGACTAGCGACTACAATGAGCAGTTCTTC. Amino acids: CASSFRTSDYNEQFF.

The gene calls are TRBV6-5 and TRBJ2-1; D is perhaps TRBD2 (6 bases). The length of the CDR3 is 11 residues. Deletions cut 6 bases from V and 13 bases from J, with 13 bases between. Germline V lookup: CDR1 MNHEY, CDR2 SVGAGI. As DNA, the CDR3 is TGTGCCAGCAGCGAGGCGGGATCCCAGTTCTTC. This gives the protein CASSEAGSQFF.

The chain is built from TRBV7-2 and TRBJ2-3; 8 bases are shared with TRBD2. The germline CDR1 and CDR2 sequences are SGHTA and FQGNSA. The J segment lost 6 bases and the V segment lost 7 bases, leaving 6 bases of the junction unmatched. The CDR3 covers 13 residues. The CDR3 protein is CASTPSGGDTQYF. The CDR3 DNA sequence: TGTGCCAGCACCCCCTCGGGGGGGGATACGCAGTATTTT.

This chain connects TRBV20-1 to TRBJ2-5; no firm D call. Germline V lookup: CDR1 DFQATT, CDR2 SNEGSKA (reference sequence). V shed 4 bases and J shed 3 bases, with 12 bases lying between them. CDR3 length: 13 residues. The CDR3 sequence is CSAIYGIEETQYF. CDR3 in DNA: TGCAGTGCTATATACGGAATCGAAGAGACCCAGTACTTC.